Described below is a single T cell receptor (beta chain) sequence and its context. Clones were read by immunoSEQ multiplex PCR, and TCRdb kept only the in-frame ones, dropping some. The repertoire includes 150,000 to 200,000 clones, roughly nine tenths of them detected once, and over 7% sits in the top ten. The data are from a study of blood T cell repertoires in COVID-19. The wider study: Acute and convalescent COVID-19 specimens originated in the United States, Italy and Spain. T cells, B-cell-depleted T cells, or PBMCs supplied cDNA or gDNA.

The germline V and J ends were trimmed by 5 bases and 5 bases, with 12 bases remaining between them. The CDR3 totals 13 residues. Germline loops: CDR1 SGHAT, CDR2 FQNNGV. The chain combines TRBV11-2 with TRBJ2-5; TRBD1 is a possible D gene (6 bases). The source material was peripheral blood. The receptor's source is an elderly woman in a cohort sampled during active or convalescent COVID-19. DNA for the CDR3: TGTGCCAGCAGCAGGGGGTCTGGGGAGACCCAGTACTTC. It codes for CASSRGSGETQYF.